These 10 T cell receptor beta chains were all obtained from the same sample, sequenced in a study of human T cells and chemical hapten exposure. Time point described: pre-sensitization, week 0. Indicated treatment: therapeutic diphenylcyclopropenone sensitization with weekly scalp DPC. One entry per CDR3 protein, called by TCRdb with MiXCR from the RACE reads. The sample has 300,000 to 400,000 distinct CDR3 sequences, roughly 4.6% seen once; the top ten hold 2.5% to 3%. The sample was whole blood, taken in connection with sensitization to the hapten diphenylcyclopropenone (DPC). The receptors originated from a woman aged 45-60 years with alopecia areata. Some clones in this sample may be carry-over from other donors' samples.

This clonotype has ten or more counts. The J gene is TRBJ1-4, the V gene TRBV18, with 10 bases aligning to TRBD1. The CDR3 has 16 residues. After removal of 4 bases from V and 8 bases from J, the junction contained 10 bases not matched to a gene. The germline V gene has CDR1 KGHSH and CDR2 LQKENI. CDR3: CASSRPGTGEGEKLFF. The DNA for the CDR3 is TGTGCCAGCTCACGGCCCGGGACAGGGGAGGGCGAAAAACTGTTTTTT.

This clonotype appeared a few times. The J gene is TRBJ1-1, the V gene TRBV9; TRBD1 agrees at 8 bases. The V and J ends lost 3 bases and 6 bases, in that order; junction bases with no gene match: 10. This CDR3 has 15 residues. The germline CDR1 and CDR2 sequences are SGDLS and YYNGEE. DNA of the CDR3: TGTGCCAGCAGCGGTTCCGGGACAGGCGGGCCTGAAGCTTTCTTT. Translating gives CASSGSGTGGPEAFF.

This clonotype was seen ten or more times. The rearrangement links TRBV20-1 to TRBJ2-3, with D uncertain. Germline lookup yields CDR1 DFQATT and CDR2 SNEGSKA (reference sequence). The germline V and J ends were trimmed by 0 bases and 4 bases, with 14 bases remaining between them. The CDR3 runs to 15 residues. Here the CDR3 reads CSARDLSDRADTQYF. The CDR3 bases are TGCAGTGCTAGAGATTTGAGCGATCGGGCAGATACGCAGTATTTT.

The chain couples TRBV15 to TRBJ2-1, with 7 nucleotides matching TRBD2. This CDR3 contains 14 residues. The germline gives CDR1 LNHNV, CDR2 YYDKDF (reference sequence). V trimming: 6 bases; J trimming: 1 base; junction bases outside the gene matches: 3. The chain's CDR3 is CATRGGSSYNEQFF. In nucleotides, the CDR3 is TGTGCCACCAGAGGCGGGAGTTCCTACAATGAGCAGTTCTTC.

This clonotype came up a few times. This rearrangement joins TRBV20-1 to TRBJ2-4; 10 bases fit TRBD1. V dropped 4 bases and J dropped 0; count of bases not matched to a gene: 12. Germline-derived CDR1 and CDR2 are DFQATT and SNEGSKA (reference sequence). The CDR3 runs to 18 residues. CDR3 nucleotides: TGCAGTGCTATGCGGTTTATGGGGACAGGGGAAGCCAAAAACATTCAGTACTTC. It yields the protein CSAMRFMGTGEAKNIQYF.

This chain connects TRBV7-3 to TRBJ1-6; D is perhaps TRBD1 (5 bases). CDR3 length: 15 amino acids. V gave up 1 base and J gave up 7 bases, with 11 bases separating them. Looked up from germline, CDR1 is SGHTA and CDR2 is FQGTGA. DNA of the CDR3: TGTGCCAGCAGCTTAAACGCAGGGTGGAATTCACCCCTCCACTTT. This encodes CASSLNAGWNSPLHF.

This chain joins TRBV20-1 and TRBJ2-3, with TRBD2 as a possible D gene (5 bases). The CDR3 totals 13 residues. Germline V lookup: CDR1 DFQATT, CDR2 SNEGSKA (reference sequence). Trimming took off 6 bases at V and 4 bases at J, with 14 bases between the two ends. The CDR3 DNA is TGCAGTGCCTCCTCGGGGTGGCCAGATACGCAGTATTTT. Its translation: CSASSGWPDTQYF.

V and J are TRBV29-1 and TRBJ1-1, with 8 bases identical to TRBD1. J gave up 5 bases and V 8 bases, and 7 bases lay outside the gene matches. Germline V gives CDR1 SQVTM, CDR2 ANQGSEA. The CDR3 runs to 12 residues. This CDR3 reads CSTLDRATEAFF. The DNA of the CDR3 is TGCAGCACCCTGGACAGGGCGACTGAAGCTTTCTTT.

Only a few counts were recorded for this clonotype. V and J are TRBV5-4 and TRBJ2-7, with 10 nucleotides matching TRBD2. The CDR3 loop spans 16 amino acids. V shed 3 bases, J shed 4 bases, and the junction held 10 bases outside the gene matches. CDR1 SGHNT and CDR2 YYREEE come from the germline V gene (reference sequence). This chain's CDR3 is CASSSPKAGGQYEQYF. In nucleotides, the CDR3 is TGTGCCAGCAGCTCGCCGAAAGCGGGGGGGCAATACGAGCAGTACTTC. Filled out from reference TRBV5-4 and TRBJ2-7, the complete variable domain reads ETGVTQSPTHLIKTRGQQVTLRCSSQSGHNTVSWYQQALGQGPQFIFQYYREEENGRGNFPPRFSGLQFPNYSSELNVNALELDDSALYLCASSSPKAGGQYEQYFGPGTRLTVT.

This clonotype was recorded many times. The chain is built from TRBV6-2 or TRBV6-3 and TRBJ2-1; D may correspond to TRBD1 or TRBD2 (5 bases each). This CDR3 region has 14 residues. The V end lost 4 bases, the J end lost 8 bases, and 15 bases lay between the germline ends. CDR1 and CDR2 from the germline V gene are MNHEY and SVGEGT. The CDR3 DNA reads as TGTGCCAGCAGTTCCGGGACCACGACGGATGAGCAGTTCTTC. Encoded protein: CASSSGTTTDEQFF.